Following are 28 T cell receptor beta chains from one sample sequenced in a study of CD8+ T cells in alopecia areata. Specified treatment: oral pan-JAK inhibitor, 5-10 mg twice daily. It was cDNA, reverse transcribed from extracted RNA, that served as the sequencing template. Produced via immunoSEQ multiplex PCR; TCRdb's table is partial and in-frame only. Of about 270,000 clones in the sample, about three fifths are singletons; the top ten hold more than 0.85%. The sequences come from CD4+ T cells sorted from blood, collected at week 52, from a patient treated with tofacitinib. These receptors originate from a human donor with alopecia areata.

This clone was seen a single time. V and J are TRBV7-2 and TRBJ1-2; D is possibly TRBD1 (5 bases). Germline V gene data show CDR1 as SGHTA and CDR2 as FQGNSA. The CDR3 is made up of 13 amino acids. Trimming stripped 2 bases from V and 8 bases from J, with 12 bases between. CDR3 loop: CASSLMGPWGYTF. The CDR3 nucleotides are TGTGCCAGCAGCTTAATGGGGCCTTGGGGCTACACCTTC. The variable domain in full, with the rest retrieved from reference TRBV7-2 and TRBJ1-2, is GAGVSQSPSNKVTEKGKDVELRCDPISGHTALYWYRQSLGQGLEFLIYFQGNSAPDKSGLPSDRFSAERTGGSVSTLTIQRTQQEDSAVYLCASSLMGPWGYTFGSGTRLTVV.

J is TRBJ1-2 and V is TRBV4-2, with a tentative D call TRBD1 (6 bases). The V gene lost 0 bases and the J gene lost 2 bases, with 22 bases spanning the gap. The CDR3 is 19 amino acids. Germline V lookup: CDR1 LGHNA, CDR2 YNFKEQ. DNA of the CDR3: TGTGCCAGCAGCCAAGACCTCCCCGGGAGGGGGTCGAAAAACTATGGCTACACCTTC. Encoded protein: CASSQDLPGRGSKNYGYTF.

The CDR3 is CASSFGLAGSYNEQFF. CDR3 bases: TGTGCCAGCAGCTTCGGACTAGCGGGGAGCTACAATGAGCAGTTCTTC. V and J are TRBV5-6 and TRBJ2-1; 12 bases fit TRBD2. J was trimmed by 3 bases and V by 2 bases; bases with no gene match: 3. Germline loops: CDR1 SGHDT, CDR2 YYEEEE. The CDR3 has 16 amino acids.

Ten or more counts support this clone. DNA of the CDR3: TGTGCCAGCATCAGTTACAATGAGCAGTTCTTC. Its protein product is CASISYNEQFF. The chain carries TRBV2 and TRBJ2-1, with D uncertain. Per the germline V gene, CDR1 is SNHLY and CDR2 is FYNNEI. There are 11 residues in the CDR3. V was clipped by 7 bases and J by 4 bases, with 5 bases between them.

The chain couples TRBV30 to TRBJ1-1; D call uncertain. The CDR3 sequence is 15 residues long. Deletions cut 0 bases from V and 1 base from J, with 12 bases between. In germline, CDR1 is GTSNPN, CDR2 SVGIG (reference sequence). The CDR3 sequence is CAWSVLGSGNTEAFF. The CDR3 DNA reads TGTGCCTGGAGTGTACTAGGATCGGGGAACACTGAAGCTTTCTTT.

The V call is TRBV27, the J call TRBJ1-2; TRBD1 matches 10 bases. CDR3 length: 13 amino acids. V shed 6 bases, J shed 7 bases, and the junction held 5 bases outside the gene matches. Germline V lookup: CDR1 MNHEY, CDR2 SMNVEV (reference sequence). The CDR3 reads CASRDRGRAGYTF. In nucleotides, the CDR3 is TGTGCCAGCAGAGACAGGGGGCGGGCTGGCTACACCTTC.

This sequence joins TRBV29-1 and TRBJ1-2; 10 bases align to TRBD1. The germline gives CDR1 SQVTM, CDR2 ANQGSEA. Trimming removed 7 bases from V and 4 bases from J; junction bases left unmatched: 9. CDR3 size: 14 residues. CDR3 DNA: TGCAGCGCCCGACAGGGGGCGCGGGCCTATGGCTACACCTTC. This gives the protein CSARQGARAYGYTF.

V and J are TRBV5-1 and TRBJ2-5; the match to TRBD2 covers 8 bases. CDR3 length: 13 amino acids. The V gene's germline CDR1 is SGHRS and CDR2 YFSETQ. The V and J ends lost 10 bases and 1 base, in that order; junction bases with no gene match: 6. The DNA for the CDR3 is TGCGCCTCCGGCGGGGGGCCCCAAGAGACCCAGTACTTC. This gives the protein CASGGGPQETQYF.

CDR3 coding DNA: TGTGCCAGCAGCGTAGGGCAGGGCAACACCATATATTTT. Translation gives CASSVGQGNTIYF. The chain employs TRBV9 and TRBJ1-3; D perhaps matches TRBD1 (5 bases). The CDR3 is 13 residues long. Trimming pared 0 bases from V and 7 bases from J, leaving 8 bases between. Germline assignment: CDR1 SGDLS and CDR2 YYNGEE.

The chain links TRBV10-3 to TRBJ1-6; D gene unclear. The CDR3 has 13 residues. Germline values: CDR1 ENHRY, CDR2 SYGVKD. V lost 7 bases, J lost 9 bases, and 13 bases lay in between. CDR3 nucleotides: TGTGCCATCACCCGAGAGGGTGGTTCACCCCTCCACTTT. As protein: CAITREGGSPLHF.

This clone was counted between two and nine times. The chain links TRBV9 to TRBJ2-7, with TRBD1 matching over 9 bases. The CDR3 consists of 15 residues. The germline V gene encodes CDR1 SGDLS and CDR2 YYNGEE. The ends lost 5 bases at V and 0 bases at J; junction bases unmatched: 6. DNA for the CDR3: TGTGCCAGCAGTCCGACAGGGGGACACTCCTACGAGCAGTACTTC. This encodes CASSPTGGHSYEQYF.

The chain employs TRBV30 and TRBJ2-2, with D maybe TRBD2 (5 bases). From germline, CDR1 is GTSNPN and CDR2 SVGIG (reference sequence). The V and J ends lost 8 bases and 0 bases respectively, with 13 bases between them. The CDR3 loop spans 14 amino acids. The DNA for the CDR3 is TGTGCCGGGAACCGGGATACGAACACCGGGGAGCTGTTTTTT. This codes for CAGNRDTNTGELFF. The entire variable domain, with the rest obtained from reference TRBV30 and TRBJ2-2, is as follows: SQTIHQWPATLVQPVGSPLSLECTVEGTSNPNLYWYRQAAGRGLQLLFYSVGIGQISSEVPQNLSASRPQDRQFILSSKKLLLSDSGFYLCAGNRDTNTGELFFGEGSRLTVL.

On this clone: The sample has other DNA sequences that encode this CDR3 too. CDR3 loop: CASSSDRGQPQHF. The CDR3 coding sequence is TGTGCCAGCAGCTCGGACAGGGGCCAGCCCCAGCATTTT. The rearrangement uses TRBV5-4 and TRBJ1-5, with TRBD1 matching 9 bases. This CDR3 has 13 amino acids. Trimming cost V 3 bases and J 7 bases; bases outside gene matches: 2. Germline V gene lookup returns CDR1 SGHNT and CDR2 YYREEE (reference sequence).

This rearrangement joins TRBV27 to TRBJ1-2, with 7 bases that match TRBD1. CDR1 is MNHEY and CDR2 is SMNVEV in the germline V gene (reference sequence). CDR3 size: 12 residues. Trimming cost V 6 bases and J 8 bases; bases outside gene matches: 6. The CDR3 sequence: CASRGQASGYTF. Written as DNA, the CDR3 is TGTGCCAGCAGAGGACAGGCGAGCGGCTACACCTTC.

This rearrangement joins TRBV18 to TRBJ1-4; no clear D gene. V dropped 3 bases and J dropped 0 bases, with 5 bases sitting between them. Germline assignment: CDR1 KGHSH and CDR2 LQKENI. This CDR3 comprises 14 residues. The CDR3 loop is CASSPTTTNEKLFF. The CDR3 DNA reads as TGTGCCAGCTCACCCACAACAACTAATGAAAAACTGTTTTTT.

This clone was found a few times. CDR3 amino acids: CSDLRGEGGYTF. The CDR3 DNA reads as TGCAGCGATCTCAGGGGAGAAGGTGGCTACACCTTC. This sequence joins TRBV29-1 and TRBJ1-2, with D tentatively TRBD1 (6 bases). Trimming stripped 7 bases from V and 7 bases from J, with 16 bases between. The CDR3 runs 12 residues. Looked up from germline, CDR1 is SQVTM and CDR2 is ANQGSEA.

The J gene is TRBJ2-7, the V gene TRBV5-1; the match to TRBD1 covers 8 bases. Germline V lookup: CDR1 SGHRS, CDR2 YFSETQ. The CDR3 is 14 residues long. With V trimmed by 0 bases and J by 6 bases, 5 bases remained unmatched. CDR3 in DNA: TGCGCCAGCAGCTTGGATCGGACAGGGAGCGAGCAGTACTTC. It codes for CASSLDRTGSEQYF.

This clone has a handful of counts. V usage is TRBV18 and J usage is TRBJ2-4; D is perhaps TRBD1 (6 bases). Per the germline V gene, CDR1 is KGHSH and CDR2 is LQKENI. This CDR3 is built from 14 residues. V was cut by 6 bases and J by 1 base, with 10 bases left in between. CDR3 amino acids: CASSLQGAKNIQYF. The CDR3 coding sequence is TGTGCCAGCTCGCTCCAGGGGGCCAAAAACATTCAGTACTTC.

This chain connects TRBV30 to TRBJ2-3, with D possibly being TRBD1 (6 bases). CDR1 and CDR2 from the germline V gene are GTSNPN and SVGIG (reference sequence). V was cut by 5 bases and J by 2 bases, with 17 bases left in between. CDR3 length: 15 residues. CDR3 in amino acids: CAWGTGWSITDTQYF. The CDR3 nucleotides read TGTGCCTGGGGCACAGGGTGGAGTATCACAGATACGCAGTATTTT. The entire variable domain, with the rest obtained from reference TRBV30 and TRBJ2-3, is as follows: SQTIHQWPATLVQPVGSPLSLECTVEGTSNPNLYWYRQAAGRGLQLLFYSVGIGQISSEVPQNLSASRPQDRQFILSSKKLLLSDSGFYLCAWGTGWSITDTQYFGPGTRLTVL.

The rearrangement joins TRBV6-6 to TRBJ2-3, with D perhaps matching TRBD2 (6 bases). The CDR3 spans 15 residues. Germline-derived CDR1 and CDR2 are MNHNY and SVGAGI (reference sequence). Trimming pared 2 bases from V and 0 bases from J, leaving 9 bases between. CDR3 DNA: TGTGCCAGCAGTTACAGGGCGGGGAGCACAGATACGCAGTATTTT. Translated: CASSYRAGSTDTQYF.

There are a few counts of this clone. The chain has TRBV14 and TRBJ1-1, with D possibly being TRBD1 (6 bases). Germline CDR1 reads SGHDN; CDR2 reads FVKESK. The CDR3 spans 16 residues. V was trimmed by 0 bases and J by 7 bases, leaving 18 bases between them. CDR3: CASSQDFLSRGFEAFF. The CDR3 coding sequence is TGTGCCAGCAGCCAAGATTTCCTTTCCAGGGGATTTGAAGCTTTCTTT.

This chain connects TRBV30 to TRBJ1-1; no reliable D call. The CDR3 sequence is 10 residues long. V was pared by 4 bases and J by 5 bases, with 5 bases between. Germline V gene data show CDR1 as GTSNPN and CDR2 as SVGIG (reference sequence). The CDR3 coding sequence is TGTGCCTGGAAAAGGACTGAAGCTTTCTTT. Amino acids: CAWKRTEAFF.

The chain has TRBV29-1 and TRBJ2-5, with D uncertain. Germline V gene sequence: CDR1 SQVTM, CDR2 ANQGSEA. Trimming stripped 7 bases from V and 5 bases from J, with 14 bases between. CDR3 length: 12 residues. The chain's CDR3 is CSADDGSETQYF. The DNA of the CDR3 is TGCAGCGCCGACGACGGTTCGGAGACCCAGTACTTC.

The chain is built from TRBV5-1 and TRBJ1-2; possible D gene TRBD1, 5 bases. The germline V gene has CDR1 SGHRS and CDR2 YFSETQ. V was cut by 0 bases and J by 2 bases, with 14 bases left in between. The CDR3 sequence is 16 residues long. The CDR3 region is CASSLGDPGRNYGYTF. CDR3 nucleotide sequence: TGCGCCAGCAGCTTGGGGGACCCAGGCCGGAACTATGGCTACACCTTC.

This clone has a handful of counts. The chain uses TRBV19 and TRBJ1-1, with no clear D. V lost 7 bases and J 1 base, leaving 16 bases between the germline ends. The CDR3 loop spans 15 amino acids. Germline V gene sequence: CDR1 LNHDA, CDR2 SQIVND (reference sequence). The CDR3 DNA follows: TGTGCCAGTACCGCCAATCGGGGAGGGAACACTGAAGCTTTCTTT. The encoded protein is CASTANRGGNTEAFF. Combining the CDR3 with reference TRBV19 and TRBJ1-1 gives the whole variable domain DGGITQSPKYLFRKEGQNVTLSCEQNLNHDAMYWYRQDPGQGLRLIYYSQIVNDFQKGDIAEGYSVSREKKESFPLTVTSAQKNPTAFYLCASTANRGGNTEAFFGQGTRLTVV.

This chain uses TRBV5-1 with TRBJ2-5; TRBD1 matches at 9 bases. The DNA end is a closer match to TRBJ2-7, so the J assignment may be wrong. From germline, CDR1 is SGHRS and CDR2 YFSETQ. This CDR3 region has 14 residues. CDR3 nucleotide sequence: TGCGCCAGCAGCCCTCCGGGACAGGGATACGAGCAGTACTTC. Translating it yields CASSPPGQGYEQYF.

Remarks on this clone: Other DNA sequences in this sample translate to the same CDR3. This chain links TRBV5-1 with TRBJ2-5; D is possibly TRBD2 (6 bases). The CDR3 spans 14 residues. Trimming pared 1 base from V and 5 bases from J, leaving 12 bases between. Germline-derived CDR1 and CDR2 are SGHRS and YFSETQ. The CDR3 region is CASSLRDSQETQYF. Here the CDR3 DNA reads TGCGCCAGCAGCTTGAGGGACTCCCAGGAGACCCAGTACTTC.

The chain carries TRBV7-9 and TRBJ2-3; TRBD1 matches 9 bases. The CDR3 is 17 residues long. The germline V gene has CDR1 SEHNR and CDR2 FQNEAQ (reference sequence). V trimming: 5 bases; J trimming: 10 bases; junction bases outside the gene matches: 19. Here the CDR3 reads CASSPGFSGTGPFAQYF. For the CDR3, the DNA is TGTGCCAGCAGCCCAGGCTTCTCCGGGACAGGGCCCTTCGCGCAGTATTTT. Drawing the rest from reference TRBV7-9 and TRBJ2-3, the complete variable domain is DTGVSQNPRHKITKRGQNVTFRCDPISEHNRLYWYRQTLGQGPEFLTYFQNEAQLEKSRLLSDRFSAERPKGSFSTLEIQRTEQGDSAMYLCASSPGFSGTGPFAQYFGPGTRLTVL.